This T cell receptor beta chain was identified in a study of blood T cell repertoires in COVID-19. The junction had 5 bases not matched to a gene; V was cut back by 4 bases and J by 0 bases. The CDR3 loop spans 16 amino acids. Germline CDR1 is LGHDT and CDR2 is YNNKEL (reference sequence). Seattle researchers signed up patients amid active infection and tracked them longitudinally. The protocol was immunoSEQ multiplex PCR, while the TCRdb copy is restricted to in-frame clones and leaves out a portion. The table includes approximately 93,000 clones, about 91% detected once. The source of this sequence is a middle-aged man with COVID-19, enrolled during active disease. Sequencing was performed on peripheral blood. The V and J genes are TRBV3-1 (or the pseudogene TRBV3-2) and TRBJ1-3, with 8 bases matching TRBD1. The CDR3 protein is CASSLWDRSSGNTIYF. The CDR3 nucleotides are TGTGCCAGCAGCCTTTGGGACAGGAGCTCTGGAAACACCATATATTTT.